The subject of this entry is one T cell receptor (beta chain). Its target antigen remains unknown. The record has no base qualities; no much larger clone is one base away. The sample belongs to a study of blood T cell repertoires in COVID-19 (TCRdb year 2020). Some background on the complete study: The collaborator samples originated in the United States, Italy and Spain and spanned the acute and convalescent phases of COVID-19. The material from the prospective study consisted of cDNA or gDNA derived from T cells, B-cell-depleted T cells, or PBMCs. Subjects who had been exposed to COVID-19, were actively infected with it, or had recovered from it provided the deeply sampled blood TCRbeta repertoires that made up the dataset. The repertoires were made available in a free public database intended to serve as a resource for research on the immune response to SARS-CoV-2. The samples were drawn from two sources: the first 160 participants of the ongoing ImmuneRACE study, and 950 to 1,500 subjects contributed by 6 global collaborators. Sample metadata almost always included a de-identified subject ID, COVID-19 status, age in years and sex. Where available, HLA class I and class II types were taken from metadata supplied by the sample provider and were not determined by assay-based typing. The investigation overall reported the following: How much clinical and demographic metadata was included differed by source and by participant, and the metadata was provided uncurated.

Whole blood was collected in K2EDTA tubes by collaborating institutions according to the institutions' own protocols. Collaborator samples were shipped for TCRbeta analysis as frozen whole blood, isolated PBMCs, or DNA extracted from either sample type. V drops 7 bases and J drops 3 bases, leaving 24 bases in between. The CDR3 runs 17 amino acids, cysteine and phenylalanine included. Here the CDR3 DNA is all that survives: 51 bases in frame from base 1. Via the germline V gene (reference sequence), CDR1 is LNHDA and CDR2 SQIVND. The immunoSEQ Assay, a bias-controlled multiplex PCR, was used to amplify TCRbeta CDR3 regions from genomic DNA. On the study's bioinformatics: Within the assay, amplification of reference gene primers was used to estimate how many nucleated cells each sample contained. To quantify the absolute abundance of each unique TCRbeta CDR3 rearrangement, sequence reads were collapsed and filtered. For each sample, productive Simpson clonality was calculated by taking the square root of Simpson's diversity index across productive rearrangements. TCRdb retrieved this table from immuneACCESS and kept in-frame rearrangements only. Not all clones are present; in checked studies, unresolved V genes account for under half, and no reason is known for the remainder. Clone size and V and J calls were adopted from that table, with D and trimming inferred from the DNA. This sample lists about 80,000 clones; around 90% were detected once. Of the sample, around 4.5% falls within the top ten clones.

The rearranged chain carries TRBV19 and TRBJ1-1; perhaps TRBD1 is the D gene, with 5 bases matching. The sequenced material came from peripheral blood. The TCR originated in an elderly woman with active or convalescent COVID-19. Read as DNA, the sequence is TGTGCCAGTACGGACTTACGAGGGGCGGAGGGCGACACTGAAGCTTTCTTT. Its protein product is CASTDLRGAEGDTEAFF.